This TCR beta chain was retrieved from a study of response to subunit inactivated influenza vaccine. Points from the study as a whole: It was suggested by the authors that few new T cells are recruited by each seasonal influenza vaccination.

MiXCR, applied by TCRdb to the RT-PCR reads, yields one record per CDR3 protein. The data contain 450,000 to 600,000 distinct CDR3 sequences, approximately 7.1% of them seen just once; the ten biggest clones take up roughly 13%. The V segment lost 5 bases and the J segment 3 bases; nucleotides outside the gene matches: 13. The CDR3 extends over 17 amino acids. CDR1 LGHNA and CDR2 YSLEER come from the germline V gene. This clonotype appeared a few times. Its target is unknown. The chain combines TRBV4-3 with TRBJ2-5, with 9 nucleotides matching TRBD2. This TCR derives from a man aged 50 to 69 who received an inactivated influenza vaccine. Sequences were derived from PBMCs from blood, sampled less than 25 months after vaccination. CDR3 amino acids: CASSSRTGTSFKETQYF. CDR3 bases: TGCGCCAGCAGCTCCCGAACCGGGACTAGCTTTAAAGAGACCCAGTACTTC.